The clone carrying this TCR beta chain was counted only a few times. Its antigen is unknown. Construction of TCR beta libraries relied on iRepertoire HTBI primers and on Arm-PCR targeting CDR3 regions. TCRdb re-called the multiplex PCR reads with MiXCR, one entry per CDR3 protein. The sample lists 300,000 or so distinct CDR3 sequences, around a fifth occurring once. The data stem from a study of regulatory T cells in long-lasting Graves disease. Background on the study: Persistence in Graves' disease required over 5 years of antithyroid drugs plus positive TSH receptor antibodies. General study findings and limits: Persistent Graves' patients showed a TCR diversity that was lower than that of newly diagnosed ones.

The time point is: persistent/refractory GD, antithyroid drugs over 5 years with positive TRAb. TCR sequences were obtained from RNA taken from PBMCs. Patients of an endocrinology department in Xi'an, China, were included. The source is a female donor with Graves disease. The sequencing here drew on peripheral blood mononuclear cells (PBMCs), taken when the disease was refractory, from a patient treated with antithyroid drugs.

The CDR3 spells CASTPPAFKGDTQYF. CDR3 sequence (DNA): TGTGCCAGCACCCCTCCGGCATTCAAAGGAGATACGCAGTATTTT. The genes are TRBV12-3 or TRBV12-4 and TRBJ2-3; D is uncertain. The CDR3 has 15 residues. Trimming took 7 bases from V and 5 from J, leaving 19 bases between them.